This TCR beta chain was captured by sequencing in a study of neurological immune-mediated disorders. Broader study findings: There were no CDR3 amino acid sequences shared by expanded clones across subjects, a result suggesting private repertoires in all groups.

With regard to this clonotype: No antigen is known for it.

CDR3 length: 15 amino acids. The V gene's germline CDR1 is KGHSH and CDR2 LQKENI. V lost 2 bases, J lost 6 bases, and 17 bases lay in between. The study built unsorted libraries from 2 million PBMCs kept at -80 C. Template-switch 5'RACE cDNA synthesis added a 10-nucleotide unique molecular identifier. In every sequencing run, more than 200 million TCR-beta sequences were generated from 15-18 subjects. Via MiXCR, TCRdb re-called the 5' RACE reads, giving one row per CDR3 protein. The data contain some 30,000 distinct CDR3 sequences, roughly 15% of them seen just once; the ten biggest clones take up 25% to 35%.

The receptor was derived from a man in his 70s in good health. Specimen: PBMCs. This rearrangement joins TRBV18 to TRBJ2-7, with a tentative D call TRBD1 (6 bases). In DNA, the CDR3 is TGTGCCAGCTCACCAGGGGGCCCACAGGGCGGCGAGCAGTACTTC. Its protein is CASSPGGPQGGEQYF.